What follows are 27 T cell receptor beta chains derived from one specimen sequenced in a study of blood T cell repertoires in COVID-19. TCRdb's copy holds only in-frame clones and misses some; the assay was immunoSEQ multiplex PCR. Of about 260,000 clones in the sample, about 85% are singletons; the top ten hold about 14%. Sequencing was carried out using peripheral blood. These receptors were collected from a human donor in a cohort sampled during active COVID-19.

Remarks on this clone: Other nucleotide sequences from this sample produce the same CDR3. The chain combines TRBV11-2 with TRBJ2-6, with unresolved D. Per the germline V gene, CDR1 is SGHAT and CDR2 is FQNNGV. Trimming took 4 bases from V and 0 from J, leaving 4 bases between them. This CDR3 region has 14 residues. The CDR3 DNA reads TGTGCCAGCAGCTCCCTCTCTGGGGCCAACGTCCTGACTTTC. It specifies CASSSLSGANVLTF.

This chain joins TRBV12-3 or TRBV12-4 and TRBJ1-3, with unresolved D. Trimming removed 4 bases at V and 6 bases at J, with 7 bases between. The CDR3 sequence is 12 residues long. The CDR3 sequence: CASSYEANTIYF. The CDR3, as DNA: TGTGCCAGCAGTTACGAGGCAAACACCATATATTTT.

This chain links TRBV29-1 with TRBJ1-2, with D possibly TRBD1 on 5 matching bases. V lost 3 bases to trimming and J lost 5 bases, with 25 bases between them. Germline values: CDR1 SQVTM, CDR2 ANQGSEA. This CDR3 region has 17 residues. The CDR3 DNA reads TGCAGCGTTGATGCGTCCCTCAGGGTCCCCAATCTGTATGGCTACACCTTC. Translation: CSVDASLRVPNLYGYTF.

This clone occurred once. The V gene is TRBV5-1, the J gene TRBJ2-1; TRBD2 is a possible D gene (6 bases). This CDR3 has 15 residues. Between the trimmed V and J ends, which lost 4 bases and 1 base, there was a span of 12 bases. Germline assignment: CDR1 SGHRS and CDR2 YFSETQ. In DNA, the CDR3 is TGCGCCAGCAGCGCGGAGGGTTGGTCCTACAATGAGCAGTTCTTC. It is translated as CASSAEGWSYNEQFF.

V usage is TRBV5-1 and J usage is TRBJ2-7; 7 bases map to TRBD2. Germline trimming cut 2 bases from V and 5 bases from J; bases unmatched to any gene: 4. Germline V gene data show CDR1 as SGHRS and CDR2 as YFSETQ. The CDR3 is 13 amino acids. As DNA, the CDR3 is TGCGCCAGCAGCTTTACTAGCGCAGACGAGCAGTACTTC. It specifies CASSFTSADEQYF.

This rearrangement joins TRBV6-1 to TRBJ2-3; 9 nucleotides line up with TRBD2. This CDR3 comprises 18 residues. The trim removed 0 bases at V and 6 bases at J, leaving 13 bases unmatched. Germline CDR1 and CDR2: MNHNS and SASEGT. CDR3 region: CASSEARGGGRAGDTQYF. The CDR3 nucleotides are TGTGCCAGCAGTGAAGCGCGAGGGGGCGGGAGGGCCGGTGATACGCAGTATTTT.

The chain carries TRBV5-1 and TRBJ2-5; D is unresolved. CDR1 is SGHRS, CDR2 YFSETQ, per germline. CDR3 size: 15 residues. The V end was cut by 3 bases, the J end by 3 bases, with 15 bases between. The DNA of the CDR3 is TGCGCCAGCAGCTCCAACCACGTACTCAAAGAGACCCAGTACTTC. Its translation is CASSSNHVLKETQYF.

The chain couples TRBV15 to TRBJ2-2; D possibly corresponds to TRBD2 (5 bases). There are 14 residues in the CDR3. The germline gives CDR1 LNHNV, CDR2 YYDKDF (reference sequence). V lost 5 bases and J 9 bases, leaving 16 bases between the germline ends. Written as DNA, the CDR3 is TGTGCCACCAGCGTTGACCCCGCGGGTCGGGAGCTGTTTTTT. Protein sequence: CATSVDPAGRELFF. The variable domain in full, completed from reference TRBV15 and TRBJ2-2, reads DAMVIQNPRYQVTQFGKPVTLSCSQTLNHNVMYWYQQKSSQAPKLLFHYYDKDFNNEADTPDNFQSRRPNTSFCFLDIRSPGLGDTAMYLCATSVDPAGRELFFGEGSRLTVL.

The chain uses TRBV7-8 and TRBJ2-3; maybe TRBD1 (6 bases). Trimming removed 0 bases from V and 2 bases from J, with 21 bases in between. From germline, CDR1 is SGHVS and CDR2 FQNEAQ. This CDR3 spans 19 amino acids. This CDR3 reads CASSLALWDKLKFTDTQYF. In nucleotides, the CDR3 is TGTGCCAGCAGCTTAGCGCTTTGGGACAAGCTCAAATTCACAGATACGCAGTATTTT.

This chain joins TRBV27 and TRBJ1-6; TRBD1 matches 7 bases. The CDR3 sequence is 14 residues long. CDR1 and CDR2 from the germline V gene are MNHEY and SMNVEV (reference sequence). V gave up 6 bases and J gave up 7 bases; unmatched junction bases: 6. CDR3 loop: CASSPGQQNSPLHF. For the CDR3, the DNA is TGTGCCAGCAGCCCGGGACAGCAAAATTCACCCCTCCACTTT.

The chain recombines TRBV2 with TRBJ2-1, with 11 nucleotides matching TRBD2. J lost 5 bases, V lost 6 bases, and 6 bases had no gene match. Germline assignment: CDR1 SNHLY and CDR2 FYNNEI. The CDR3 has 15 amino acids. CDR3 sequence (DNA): TGTGCCAGCAGCTTAGCGGGAGGGCCCGACAATGAGCAGTTCTTC. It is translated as CASSLAGGPDNEQFF.

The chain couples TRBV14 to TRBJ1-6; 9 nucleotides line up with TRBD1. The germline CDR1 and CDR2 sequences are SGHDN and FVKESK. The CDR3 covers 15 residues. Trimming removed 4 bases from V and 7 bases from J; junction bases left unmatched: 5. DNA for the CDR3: TGTGCCAGCAGCCTCAGACAGGGGGGCAATTCACCCCTCCACTTT. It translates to CASSLRQGGNSPLHF.

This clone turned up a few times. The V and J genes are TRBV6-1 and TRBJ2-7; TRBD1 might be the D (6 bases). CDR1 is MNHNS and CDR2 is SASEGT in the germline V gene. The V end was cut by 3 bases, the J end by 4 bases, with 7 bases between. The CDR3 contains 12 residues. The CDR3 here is CASSDRGYEQYF. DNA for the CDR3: TGTGCCAGCAGTGACAGGGGTTACGAGCAGTACTTC.

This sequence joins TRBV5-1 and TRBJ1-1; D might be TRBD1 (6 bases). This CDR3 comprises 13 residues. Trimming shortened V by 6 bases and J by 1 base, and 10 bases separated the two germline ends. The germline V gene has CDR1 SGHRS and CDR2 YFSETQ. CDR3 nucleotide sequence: TGCGCCAGCACAGGGGCTGGGAACACTGAAGCTTTCTTT. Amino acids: CASTGAGNTEAFF.

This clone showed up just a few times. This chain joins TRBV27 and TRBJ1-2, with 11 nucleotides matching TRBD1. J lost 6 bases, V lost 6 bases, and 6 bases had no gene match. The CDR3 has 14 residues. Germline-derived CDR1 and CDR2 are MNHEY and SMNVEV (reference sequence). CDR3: CASSSPGQGDGYTF. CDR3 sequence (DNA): TGTGCCAGCAGCTCCCCGGGACAGGGGGATGGCTACACCTTC.

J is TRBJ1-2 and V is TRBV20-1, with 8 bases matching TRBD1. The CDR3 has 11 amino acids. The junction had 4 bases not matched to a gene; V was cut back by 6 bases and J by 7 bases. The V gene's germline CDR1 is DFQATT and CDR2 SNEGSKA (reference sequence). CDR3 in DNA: TGCAGTGCGAGGACAGGGTCTGGCTACACCTTC. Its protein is CSARTGSGYTF.

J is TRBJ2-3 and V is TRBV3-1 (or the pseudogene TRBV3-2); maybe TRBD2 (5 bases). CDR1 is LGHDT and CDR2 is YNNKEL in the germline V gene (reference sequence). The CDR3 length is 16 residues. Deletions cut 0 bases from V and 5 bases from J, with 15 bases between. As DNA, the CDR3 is TGTGCCAGCAGCCAAGATACTAGACCTCTCGTAGATACGCAGTATTTT. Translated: CASSQDTRPLVDTQYF.

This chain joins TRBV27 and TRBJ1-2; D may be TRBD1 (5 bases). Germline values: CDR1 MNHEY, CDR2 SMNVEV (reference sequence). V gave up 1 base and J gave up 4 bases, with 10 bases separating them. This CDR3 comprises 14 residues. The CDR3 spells CASSLFAQGYGYTF. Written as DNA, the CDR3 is TGTGCCAGCAGTTTATTCGCCCAGGGCTATGGCTACACCTTC.

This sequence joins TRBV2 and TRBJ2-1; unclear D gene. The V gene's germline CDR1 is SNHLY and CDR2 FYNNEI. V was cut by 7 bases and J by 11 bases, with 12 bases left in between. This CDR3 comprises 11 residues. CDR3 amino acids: CASKEEEQQFF. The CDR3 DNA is TGTGCCAGCAAAGAGGAAGAGCAGCAGTTCTTC. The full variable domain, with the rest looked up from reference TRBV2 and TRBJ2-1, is EPEVTQTPSHQVTQMGQEVILRCVPISNHLYFYWYRQILGQKVEFLVSFYNNEISEKSEIFDDQFSVERPDGSNFTLKIRSTKLEDSAMYFCASKEEEQQFFGPGTRLTVL.

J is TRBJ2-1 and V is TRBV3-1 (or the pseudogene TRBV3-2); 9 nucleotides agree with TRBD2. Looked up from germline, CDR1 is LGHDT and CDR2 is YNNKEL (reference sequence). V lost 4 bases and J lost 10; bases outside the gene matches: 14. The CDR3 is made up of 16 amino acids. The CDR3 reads CASSPQGTSPLQEQFF. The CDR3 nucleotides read TGTGCCAGCAGCCCGCAGGGGACTAGCCCTCTCCAAGAGCAGTTCTTC.

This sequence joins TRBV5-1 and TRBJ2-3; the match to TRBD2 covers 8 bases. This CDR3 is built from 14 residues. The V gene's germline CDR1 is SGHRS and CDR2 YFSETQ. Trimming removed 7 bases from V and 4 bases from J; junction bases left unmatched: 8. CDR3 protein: CASHYGGRSDTQYF. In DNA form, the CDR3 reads TGCGCCAGCCATTACGGCGGGAGGTCAGATACGCAGTATTTT.

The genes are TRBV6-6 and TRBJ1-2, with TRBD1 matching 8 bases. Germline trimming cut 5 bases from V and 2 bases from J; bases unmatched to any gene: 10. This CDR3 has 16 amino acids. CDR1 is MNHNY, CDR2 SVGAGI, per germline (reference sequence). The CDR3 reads CASSDLGQGLNYGYTF. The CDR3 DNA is TGTGCCAGCAGTGACTTAGGACAGGGCCTAAACTATGGCTACACCTTC.

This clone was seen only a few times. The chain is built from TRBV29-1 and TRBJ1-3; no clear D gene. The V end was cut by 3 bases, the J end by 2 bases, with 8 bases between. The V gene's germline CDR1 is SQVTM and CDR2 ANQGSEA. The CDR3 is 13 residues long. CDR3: CSVDNRAGNTIYF. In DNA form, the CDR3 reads TGCAGCGTTGACAACCGGGCTGGAAACACCATATATTTT.

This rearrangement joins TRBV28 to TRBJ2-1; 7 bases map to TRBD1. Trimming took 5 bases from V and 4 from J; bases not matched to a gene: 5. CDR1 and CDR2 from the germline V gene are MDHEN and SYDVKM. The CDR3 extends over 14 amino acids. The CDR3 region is CASSDGTAYNEQFF. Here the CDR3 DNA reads TGTGCCAGCAGTGACGGGACAGCTTACAATGAGCAGTTCTTC.

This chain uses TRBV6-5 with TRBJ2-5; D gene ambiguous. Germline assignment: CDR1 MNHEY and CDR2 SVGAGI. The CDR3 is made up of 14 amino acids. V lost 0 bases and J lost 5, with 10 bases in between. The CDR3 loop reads CASSYSLARETQYF. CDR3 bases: TGTGCCAGCAGTTACTCTTTGGCGAGGGAGACCCAGTACTTC.

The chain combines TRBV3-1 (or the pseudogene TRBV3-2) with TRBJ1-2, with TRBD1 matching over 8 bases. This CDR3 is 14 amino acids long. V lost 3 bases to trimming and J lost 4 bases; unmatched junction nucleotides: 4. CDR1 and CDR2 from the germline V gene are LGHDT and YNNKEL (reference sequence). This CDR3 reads CASSHHGQGYGYTF. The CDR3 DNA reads TGTGCCAGCAGCCACCACGGACAGGGCTATGGCTACACCTTC.

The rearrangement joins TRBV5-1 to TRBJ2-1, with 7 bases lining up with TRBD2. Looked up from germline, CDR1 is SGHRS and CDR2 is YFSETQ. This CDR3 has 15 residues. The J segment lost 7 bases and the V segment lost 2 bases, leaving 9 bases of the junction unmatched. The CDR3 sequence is CASSFSGNSWNEQFF. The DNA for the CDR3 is TGCGCCAGCAGCTTCAGCGGGAATTCTTGGAATGAGCAGTTCTTC.